The 15 T cell receptor beta chains in this list originate from one sample, sequenced in a study of OX40 agonist ivuxolimab in advanced cancers. Clones were read by immunoSEQ multiplex PCR, and TCRdb kept only the in-frame ones, dropping some. Seen here are about 15,000 clones, 70% to 75% observed once, and the top ten hold approximately 37%. The sample consisted of CD4+ or CD8+ T cells sorted from blood, taken in a trial of the OX40 agonist ivuxolimab. These receptors were collected from an adult with an advanced solid tumor such as melanoma, head and neck, liver or kidney cancer.

This clone was seen a few times. Other DNA sequences in the same sample also yield this CDR3. The chain employs TRBV27 and TRBJ2-1; 12 nucleotides agree with TRBD2. Trimming at V came to 6 bases and at J to 4 bases, leaving 4 bases not matched to a gene. The V gene's germline CDR1 is MNHEY and CDR2 SMNVEV (reference sequence). This CDR3 region has 15 residues. The CDR3 sequence is CASSLTSGSYNEQFF. CDR3 DNA sequence: TGTGCCAGCAGCCTGACTAGCGGGAGTTACAATGAGCAGTTCTTC.

V usage is TRBV19 and J usage is TRBJ2-7; D unclear. Germline CDR1 LNHDA, CDR2 SQIVND (reference sequence). CDR3 length: 13 residues. V dropped 4 bases and J dropped 2 bases, with 9 bases sitting between them. CDR3 loop: CASSSDFTYEQYF. CDR3 coding DNA: TGTGCCAGTAGTAGTGACTTTACCTACGAGCAGTACTTC.

The genes are TRBV5-1 and TRBJ2-1, with 7 bases matching TRBD2. There are 15 residues in the CDR3. V trimming: 0 bases; J trimming: 9 bases; junction bases outside the gene matches: 9. Germline V lookup: CDR1 SGHRS, CDR2 YFSETQ. CDR3 nucleotides: TGCGCCAGCAGCTTGGACCTAGCGGCGTCGGTTGAGCAGTTCTTC. Its translation: CASSLDLAASVEQFF.

V is TRBV14 and J is TRBJ2-7; D may be TRBD2 (5 bases). The V gene's germline CDR1 is SGHDN and CDR2 FVKESK. The CDR3 totals 16 residues. The germline V and J ends were trimmed by 1 base and 3 bases, with 16 bases remaining between them. The CDR3 nucleotides are TGTGCCAGCAGCCAAGGTGGAGGTGGGATGTACTACGAGCAGTACTTC. This codes for CASSQGGGGMYYEQYF.

The V gene is TRBV7-6, the J gene TRBJ1-1, with D perhaps matching TRBD1 (6 bases). This CDR3 region has 14 residues. CDR1 and CDR2 (germline): SGHVS, FNYEAQ. V lost 4 bases and J lost 3, with 12 bases in between. In DNA form, the CDR3 reads TGTGCCAGCAGCTATCGGACAGACCACACTGAAGCTTTCTTT. Translated, it gives CASSYRTDHTEAFF.

The V call is TRBV28, the J call TRBJ2-1, with 12 positions matching TRBD1. V shed 3 bases and J 8 bases; nucleotides not matched to a gene: 5. The CDR3 consists of 15 residues. Germline V CDR1 and CDR2: MDHEN, SYDVKM. The CDR3 sequence: CASSLGDRGQDEQFF. In DNA form, the CDR3 reads TGTGCCAGCAGTTTGGGGGACAGGGGGCAGGATGAGCAGTTCTTC.

Relative to its sample, this clone is medium-sized. The CDR3 sequence: CASSLVLTQINYGYTF. Here the CDR3 DNA reads TGTGCCAGCAGCTTGGTTCTAACTCAAATCAACTATGGCTACACCTTC. The chain combines TRBV5-4 with TRBJ1-2; D is undetermined. This CDR3 is built from 16 residues. Between the trimmed V and J ends, which lost 0 bases and 2 bases, there was a span of 14 bases. Germline V gene sequence: CDR1 SGHNT, CDR2 YYREEE (reference sequence).

The chain employs TRBV10-2 and TRBJ2-7, with 10 bases matching TRBD1. Germline trimming cut 3 bases from V and 5 bases from J; bases unmatched to any gene: 7. Germline CDR1 reads WSHSY; CDR2 reads SAAADI. The CDR3 has 15 amino acids. The CDR3 sequence is CASSDQDRGKDEQYF. In DNA form, the CDR3 reads TGCGCCAGCAGTGACCAGGACAGGGGGAAGGACGAGCAGTACTTC.

This chain uses TRBV7-9 with TRBJ1-2, with 11 positions matching TRBD1. Germline CDR1 is SEHNR and CDR2 is FQNEAQ (reference sequence). The ends lost 5 bases at V and 8 bases at J; junction bases unmatched: 10. The CDR3 contains 15 residues. The DNA of the CDR3 is TGTGCCAGCAGCCCACGGACAGGGGGCTTTATGGGCTACACCTTC. This codes for CASSPRTGGFMGYTF.

The chain couples TRBV9 to TRBJ2-1; perhaps D is TRBD1 or TRBD2 (6 bases each). The germline V and J ends were trimmed by 1 base and 11 bases, with 10 bases remaining between them. From germline, CDR1 is SGDLS and CDR2 YYNGEE. This CDR3 contains 12 residues. CDR3 sequence: CASSVLGGKQFF. CDR3 in DNA: TGTGCCAGCAGCGTATTAGGGGGGAAGCAGTTCTTC.

This sequence joins TRBV19 and TRBJ1-2; D is undetermined. Trimming shortened V by 5 bases and J by 1 base, and 17 bases separated the two germline ends. Germline assignment: CDR1 LNHDA and CDR2 SQIVND (reference sequence). The length of the CDR3 is 16 residues. The CDR3 loop reads CASSSSGYTYNYGYTF. As DNA, the CDR3 is TGTGCCAGTAGTTCTTCAGGATATACATATAACTATGGCTACACCTTC. The full variable domain, rest sourced from reference TRBV19 and TRBJ1-2, is DGGITQSPKYLFRKEGQNVTLSCEQNLNHDAMYWYRQDPGQGLRLIYYSQIVNDFQKGDIAEGYSVSREKKESFPLTVTSAQKNPTAFYLCASSSSGYTYNYGYTFGSGTRLTVV.

The rearrangement links TRBV7-9 to TRBJ2-7; 8 nucleotides align to TRBD1. The CDR3 runs 15 residues. V dropped 5 bases and J dropped 3; count of bases not matched to a gene: 9. CDR1 is SEHNR and CDR2 is FQNEAQ in the germline V gene (reference sequence). The CDR3 loop reads CASSHRDRKNYEQYF. CDR3 DNA: TGTGCCAGCAGCCACCGGGACAGGAAGAACTACGAGCAGTACTTC.

This clone is labeled as medium-sized. This chain connects TRBV9 to TRBJ1-2; a possible D gene is TRBD1 (5 bases). CDR3 length: 14 amino acids. Germline loops: CDR1 SGDLS, CDR2 YYNGEE. Trimming cost V 5 bases and J 2 bases, with 13 bases left between them. CDR3 amino acids: CASRRFQGNYGYTF. In nucleotides, the CDR3 is TGTGCCAGCAGGAGATTCCAGGGCAACTATGGCTACACCTTC.

The chain is built from TRBV5-1 and TRBJ2-7; 9 bases map to TRBD2. The CDR3 is made up of 14 amino acids. The trim removed 0 bases at V and 5 bases at J, leaving 3 bases unmatched. The germline CDR1 and CDR2 sequences are SGHRS and YFSETQ. The CDR3 DNA follows: TGCGCCAGCAGCTTGGTAGCGGGAGAGAACGAGCAGTACTTC. This translates into CASSLVAGENEQYF.

The V gene is TRBV4-1, the J gene TRBJ2-2, with D unresolved. Germline V gene data show CDR1 as MGHRA and CDR2 as YSYEKL. The CDR3 length is 14 residues. The V gene lost 3 bases and the J gene lost 4 bases, with 9 bases spanning the gap. The CDR3 DNA sequence: TGCGCCAGCAGCCAGCCAGGCCCCACCGGGGAGCTGTTTTTT. This encodes CASSQPGPTGELFF.